Listed here are 19 T cell receptor beta chains from one sample, sequenced in a study of CD8 T cells in Susac syndrome. cDNA came from roughly 0.47 to 1 ug RNA primed by random hexamers. MiXCR, applied by TCRdb to the immunoSEQ multiplex PCR reads, yields one record per CDR3 protein. The table includes about 200,000 distinct CDR3 sequences, approximately 95% detected once. Sequenced input: CD4+ T cells from PBMCs. These receptors originate from a human donor in good health.

The chain is built from TRBV7-8 and TRBJ2-3; D remains unclear. V lost 1 base and J 0 bases, leaving 5 bases between the germline ends. The CDR3 consists of 14 residues. From germline, CDR1 is SGHVS and CDR2 FQNEAQ. The CDR3 is CASSLDISTDTQYF. The DNA for the CDR3 is TGTGCCAGCAGCTTAGACATTAGCACAGATACGCAGTATTTT.

The rearrangement uses TRBV29-1 and TRBJ2-5, with unresolved D. Germline V gene data show CDR1 as SQVTM and CDR2 as ANQGSEA. V lost 5 bases to trimming and J lost 2 bases, with 6 bases between them. This CDR3 comprises 11 residues. CDR3 amino acids: CSVLRQETQYF. The CDR3 nucleotides are TGCAGCGTTCTCAGACAAGAGACCCAGTACTTC. The complete variable domain, with remaining parts taken from reference TRBV29-1 and TRBJ2-5, reads SAVISQKPSRDICQRGTSLTIQCQVDSQVTMMFWYRQQPGQSLTLIATANQGSEATYESGFVIDKFPISRPNLTFSTLTVSNMSPEDSSIYLCSVLRQETQYFGPGTRLLVL.

The chain has TRBV6-2 or TRBV6-3 and TRBJ1-5; no firm D call. The CDR3 consists of 16 residues. Per the germline V gene, CDR1 is MNHEY and CDR2 is SVGEGT. The germline V and J ends were trimmed by 4 bases and 0 bases, with 13 bases remaining between them. CDR3 DNA: TGTGCCAGCAGTTGGCGGGCGGAGTTTAGCAATCAGCCCCAGCATTTT. Amino acid sequence: CASSWRAEFSNQPQHF.

This chain links TRBV7-3 with TRBJ2-6; weak D call: TRBD1 (5 bases). The V gene lost 8 bases and the J gene lost 4 bases, with 9 bases spanning the gap. In germline, CDR1 is SGHTA, CDR2 FQGTGA. The CDR3 is 13 residues long. The CDR3 protein is CASGNRGANVLTF. CDR3 nucleotide sequence: TGTGCCAGCGGCAACAGGGGGGCCAACGTCCTGACTTTC.

The J gene is TRBJ2-7, the V gene TRBV4-2, with D tentatively TRBD2 (5 bases). The CDR3 spans 14 residues. V was shortened by 2 bases and J by 3 bases, with 11 bases between the two germline ends. The germline V gene has CDR1 LGHNA and CDR2 YNFKEQ. The CDR3 loop is CASSQNRRDYEQYV. Here the CDR3 DNA reads TGTGCCAGCAGCCAAAACCGACGGGACTACGAGCAGTACGTC.

This clonotype appeared once. The chain employs TRBV30 and TRBJ1-4, with 8 nucleotides matching TRBD1. The germline CDR1 and CDR2 sequences are GTSNPN and SVGIG (reference sequence). Germline trimming cut 3 bases from V and 6 bases from J; bases unmatched to any gene: 6. This CDR3 is 14 amino acids long. DNA of the CDR3: TGTGCCTGGAGCAGGACAGGGTTGGATGAAAAACTGTTTTTT. This encodes CAWSRTGLDEKLFF.

The rearrangement joins TRBV5-4 to TRBJ2-2; 12 bases are shared with TRBD2. V lost 4 bases and J lost 11; bases outside the gene matches: 9. The CDR3 has 15 residues. Per germline, CDR1 SGHNT and CDR2 YYREEE (reference sequence). The CDR3 region has the DNA TGTGCCAGCAGCCGTCCTAGCGGGGGGGCCTCTGAGCTGTTTTTT. This translates into CASSRPSGGASELFF.

The V gene is TRBV4-1, the J gene TRBJ2-6; D gene ambiguous. The CDR3 runs 14 residues. The ends were cut back, 3 bases at V and 0 bases at J, with 3 bases in the middle. Germline lookup yields CDR1 MGHRA and CDR2 YSYEKL. The CDR3 DNA sequence: TGCGCCAGCAGCCACGGCTCTGGGGCCAACGTCCTGACTTTC. Amino acid sequence: CASSHGSGANVLTF.

The rearrangement joins TRBV23-1 to TRBJ1-1; no reliable D call. TRBV23-1 is known as an ORF, though its function is uncertain. Trimming shortened V by 0 bases and J by 9 bases, and 5 bases separated the two germline ends. The CDR3 has 11 amino acids. The CDR3 DNA reads as TGCGCCAGCAGTCAATCCTCCAAAGCTTTCTTT. This sequence encodes CASSQSSKAFF.

The chain carries TRBV12-3 or TRBV12-4 and TRBJ2-6, with D perhaps matching TRBD1 (6 bases). The germline V and J ends were trimmed by 5 bases and 0 bases, with 17 bases remaining between them. This CDR3 is built from 18 residues. CDR3 region: CASSPTTGSSSGANVLTF. CDR3 in DNA: TGTGCCAGCAGTCCGACTACAGGGTCTAGCTCTGGGGCCAACGTCCTGACTTTC.

This chain links TRBV23-1 with TRBJ1-5; D unclear. TRBV23-1 falls under the ORF class, with uncertain function. The CDR3 sequence is 14 residues long. V lost 6 bases to trimming and J lost 2 bases, with 11 bases between them. The CDR3 region has the DNA TGCGCCAGCAGCCCTCGTGAGGGCAATCAGCCCCAGCATTTT. Encoded protein: CASSPREGNQPQHF.

The genes are TRBV24-1 and TRBJ2-7, with D perhaps being TRBD1 or TRBD2 (6 bases each). Per germline, CDR1 KGHDR and CDR2 SFDVKD. The length of the CDR3 is 13 residues. V lost 10 bases and J 6 bases, leaving 18 bases between the germline ends. This CDR3 is CATPLIRGGEQYV. DNA for the CDR3: TGTGCCACACCTCTTATCAGGGGAGGCGAGCAGTACGTC.

This chain connects TRBV29-1 to TRBJ2-1; TRBD2 matches 14 bases. CDR3 length: 15 amino acids. The V gene end was trimmed by 7 bases and the J gene end by 5 bases; junction bases not matched to a gene: 7. Germline assignment: CDR1 SQVTM and CDR2 ANQGSEA. The CDR3 coding sequence is TGCAGCGCCGGACTAGCGGGGGGCACGAACAATGAGCAGTTCTTC. Protein product: CSAGLAGGTNNEQFF.

The gene calls are TRBV12-3 or TRBV12-4 and TRBJ2-1; 8 bases match TRBD2. The trim removed 5 bases at V and 5 bases at J, leaving 8 bases unmatched. There are 15 residues in the CDR3. The CDR3 DNA is TGTGCCAGCAGTCCAGGAGCGGGGGACCACAATGAGCAGTTCTTC. This codes for CASSPGAGDHNEQFF.

A single count supports this clonotype. V and J are TRBV3-1 and TRBJ2-7; 8 bases fit TRBD1. This CDR3 is built from 14 residues. V was pared by 5 bases and J by 2 bases, with 5 bases of the junction left unmatched. Germline CDR1 LGHDT, CDR2 YNNKEL (reference sequence). The CDR3 DNA reads TGTGCCAGCAGCTTCCGGACAGGGACCTACGAGCAGTACTTC. Its protein product is CASSFRTGTYEQYF.

The genes are TRBV30 and TRBJ2-1; D uncertain. V shed 5 bases and J shed 5 bases, with 10 bases lying between them. The CDR3 consists of 12 residues. Germline CDR1 is GTSNPN and CDR2 is SVGIG (reference sequence). Written as DNA, the CDR3 is TGTGCCTGGGACAAATACGACAATGAGCAGTTCTTC. Encoded protein: CAWDKYDNEQFF.

The CDR3 is CASSTNRDSPLHF. CDR3 DNA: TGTGCCAGCAGCACAAACAGGGATTCACCCCTCCACTTT. The V call is TRBV6-2 or TRBV6-3, the J call TRBJ1-6; TRBD1 is a possible D gene (6 bases). The CDR3 spans 13 residues. Between the trimmed V and J ends, which lost 6 bases and 8 bases, there was a span of 11 bases. Germline CDR1 MNHEY, CDR2 SVGEGT.

This chain links TRBV3-1 with TRBJ2-1, with 8 positions matching TRBD2. This CDR3 has 15 amino acids. Germline CDR1 is LGHDT and CDR2 is YNNKEL (reference sequence). V was clipped by 4 bases and J by 2 bases; unmatched bases: 4. This CDR3 is CASSLAGSPYNEQFF. The DNA for the CDR3 is TGTGCCAGCAGCCTAGCGGGGTCGCCCTACAATGAGCAGTTCTTC.

The chain joins TRBV12-3 or TRBV12-4 to TRBJ2-2; either TRBD1 or TRBD2 may fit D (6 bases each). V was cut by 3 bases and J by 5 bases, with 13 bases left in between. The CDR3 consists of 15 residues. CDR3 protein: CASSFLTGGTGELFF. The CDR3 DNA is TGTGCCAGCAGTTTCTTGACAGGAGGGACCGGGGAGCTGTTTTTT.